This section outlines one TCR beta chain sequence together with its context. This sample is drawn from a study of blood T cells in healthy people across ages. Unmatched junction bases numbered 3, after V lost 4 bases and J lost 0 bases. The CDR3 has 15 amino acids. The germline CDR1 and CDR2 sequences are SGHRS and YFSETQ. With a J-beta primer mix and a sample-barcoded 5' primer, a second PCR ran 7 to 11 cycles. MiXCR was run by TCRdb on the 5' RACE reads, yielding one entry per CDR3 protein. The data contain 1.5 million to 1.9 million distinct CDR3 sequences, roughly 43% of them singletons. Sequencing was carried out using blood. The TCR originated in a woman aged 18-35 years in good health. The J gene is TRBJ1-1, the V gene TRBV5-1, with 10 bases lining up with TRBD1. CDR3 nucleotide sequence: TGCGCCAGCAGCGGGGGACAGGGGTTGAACACTGAAGCTTTCTTT. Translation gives CASSGGQGLNTEAFF.